Included here is one T cell receptor beta chain sequence, with context. The clone's antigen remains unknown. Per-base qualities were not stored, and no clone one base away is much larger. The time point label of this sample denotes: after dendritic cell vaccination, including at tumor progression/relapse. Patients were selected for having adequate residual fresh-frozen tumor tissue and more than two years of available survival data. Molecular status otherwise varied across the glioblastoma patients, but none of them carried an isocitrate dehydrogenase mutation. PBMC collection took place before vaccination, two weeks after the third vaccination, and at tumor progression if progression occurred. Genomic DNA was extracted with the Qiagen DNeasy Blood extraction Kit. The CDR3 numbers 15 residues from cysteine through phenylalanine. This entry keeps only the CDR3 DNA: 45 bases, framed from base 1. From a lookup of the germline V gene, CDR1 and CDR2 are SGHDT and YYEEEE. V gives up 3 bases and J gives up 5 bases, and the segment between their germline ends measures 17 bases.

TCRB CDR3 regions were amplified from roughly 1.8 ug genomic DNA, or all available DNA if less, using the immunoSEQ assay. For multiplex PCR, 60 forward primers for TCR V beta segments and 13 reverse primers for J beta segments were used. Synthetic control templates were spiked into each sample at limiting dilution to estimate reads per starting template. Sequencing produced 87 bp reads on the Illumina HiSeq System. As for the authors' bioinformatics: PCR and sequencing errors were removed by a nearest neighbor algorithm that merged closely related sequences. TCR overlap was defined as the percentage of unique tumor TCR beta sequences that were also found in the peripheral blood of the same patient. TCRdb limited this immuneACCESS table to in-frame rearrangements with V and J called. A share of clones is missing; checked studies link under half to unresolved V genes, and the rest is unexplained. V, J and clone size are taken as reported in that table, and D and trimming were inferred from the DNA itself. For this sample there are more than 85,000 clones; 90% appear just once. In total, the top ten clones hold roughly 3% of the sample.

This specimen comes from a study of glioma-infiltrating T cells after dendritic cell vaccination (dated by TCRdb to 2015 to 2016). About the full investigation: A cohort of 15 glioblastoma patients from Phase I and II dendritic cell vaccination trials was included, of whom 9 were newly diagnosed and 6 had recurrent disease. In glioblastoma patients vaccinated with dendritic cells, deep sequencing of TCR beta CDR3 regions served to measure the amount of tumor-infiltrating lymphocytes and to compare repertoires between tumor and blood. Patients received three intradermal dendritic cell vaccine injections at biweekly intervals in the arm below the axilla. Patients received autologous tumor lysate-pulsed dendritic cell vaccination between about 2003 and 2013. The vaccine was prepared from monocyte-derived dendritic cells that were cultured for more than six days with IL-4 and GM-CSF and then pulsed overnight with autologous tumor lysate. Survival after dendritic cell vaccination was correlated with TCR sequencing metrics, such as TIL content and the overlap between tumor and blood repertoires. The full study reports these points: The three-group TCR overlap response model was characterized as speculative, and prospective validation of the model was stated to be required. No direct relationship between TCR clonality and survival was found, suggesting a diverse polyclonal response may matter. The cohort was small and heterogeneous, only a few patients had full blood and tumor sets, and even fewer had initial-recurrent tumor pairs. After dendritic cell vaccination, a higher estimated pretreatment TIL content predicted longer time to progression and longer overall survival.

The TCR sequence derives from a human donor with glioblastoma. The chain joins TRBV5-6 to TRBJ2-5; a weak D assignment points to TRBD2 (6 bases agree). Sequences were derived from blood, sampled after dendritic cell vaccination. The CDR3 protein sequence reads: CASSWSDWRGETQYF. The DNA sequence is given as TGTGCCAGCAGCTGGAGTGACTGGAGGGGTGAGACCCAGTACTTC.